These 14 T cell receptor beta chains were sequenced from one sample in a study of blood T cell repertoires in COVID-19. Assay: immunoSEQ multiplex PCR; the TCRdb copy retains only in-frame clones and omits some. The repertoire holds 130,000 or so clones, roughly 77% seen once, with just under 5% in the top ten. The material sequenced was peripheral blood. The receptors originated from a woman aged 70-85 years with COVID-19, enrolled during active disease.

In nucleotides, the CDR3 is TGTGCCAGTACCATCCAGACCGGAGGGACTGAAGCTTTCTTT. Amino acid sequence: CASTIQTGGTEAFF. The chain employs TRBV19 and TRBJ1-1; D not certain. Germline CDR1 LNHDA, CDR2 SQIVND (reference sequence). The CDR3 extends over 14 amino acids. V lost 7 bases, J lost 5 bases, and 17 bases lay in between. Combining the CDR3 with reference TRBV19 and TRBJ1-1 gives the whole variable domain DGGITQSPKYLFRKEGQNVTLSCEQNLNHDAMYWYRQDPGQGLRLIYYSQIVNDFQKGDIAEGYSVSREKKESFPLTVTSAQKNPTAFYLCASTIQTGGTEAFFGQGTRLTVV.

The rearrangement links TRBV2 to TRBJ2-7, with 8 bases that match TRBD2. V gave up 8 bases and J gave up 3 bases; unmatched junction bases: 15. Germline-derived CDR1 and CDR2 are SNHLY and FYNNEI. The CDR3 contains 16 residues. The CDR3 bases are TGTGCCAGCGTCCGGGAGGGGGGGACCGAGAACTACGAGCAGTACTTC. This encodes CASVREGGTENYEQYF.

The V gene is TRBV30, the J gene TRBJ1-1, with a possible D match to TRBD1 (5 bases). This CDR3 comprises 16 residues. Trimming removed 7 bases at V and 7 bases at J, with 28 bases between. Germline loops: CDR1 GTSNPN, CDR2 SVGIG (reference sequence). The CDR3 DNA reads as TGTGCCTCGGGGGGATTAAGTGGGAGCCTTCTAAGTGAAGCTTTCTTT. Translating gives CASGGLSGSLLSEAFF.

The V gene is TRBV3-1 (or the pseudogene TRBV3-2), the J gene TRBJ1-2, with 7 bases matching TRBD1. J was trimmed by 8 bases and V by 2 bases; bases with no gene match: 8. The CDR3 sequence is 14 residues long. Germline V gives CDR1 LGHDT, CDR2 YNNKEL (reference sequence). CDR3 sequence: CASSQTTGRGGYTF. The CDR3 coding sequence is TGTGCCAGCAGCCAAACGACAGGGCGTGGGGGCTACACCTTC.

V is TRBV2 and J is TRBJ1-5; the D gene is possibly TRBD1 (5 bases). Looked up from germline, CDR1 is SNHLY and CDR2 is FYNNEI. V lost 1 base, J lost 6 bases, and 10 bases lay in between. The CDR3 consists of 14 residues. CDR3 region: CASSEVRVIQPQHF. The CDR3, as DNA: TGTGCCAGCAGTGAAGTCAGGGTTATTCAGCCCCAGCATTTT.

This clone appeared a few times. In DNA, the CDR3 is TGTGCCAGCAGGAGGGCGACAGGGCGGGAGACCCAGTACTTC. Translating gives CASRRATGRETQYF. The chain uses TRBV3-1 (or the pseudogene TRBV3-2) and TRBJ2-5; TRBD1 matches 7 bases. This CDR3 is 14 amino acids long. V lost 6 bases to trimming and J lost 5 bases; unmatched junction nucleotides: 9. The germline gives CDR1 LGHDT, CDR2 YNNKEL (reference sequence).

The chain recombines TRBV27 with TRBJ1-2, with D perhaps TRBD1 (5 bases). The CDR3 has 13 amino acids. The V end was cut by 5 bases, the J end by 2 bases, with 9 bases between. Germline-derived CDR1 and CDR2 are MNHEY and SMNVEV (reference sequence). The CDR3: CASSMTANYGYTF. The CDR3 region has the DNA TGTGCCAGCAGTATGACAGCGAACTATGGCTACACCTTC.

This chain uses TRBV27 with TRBJ2-3, with D possibly being TRBD2 (6 bases). Trimming shortened V by 5 bases and J by 0 bases, and 18 bases separated the two germline ends. Per germline, CDR1 MNHEY and CDR2 SMNVEV (reference sequence). The CDR3 covers 17 residues. The CDR3 region is CASSLRGLPTSTDTQYF. The CDR3 DNA follows: TGTGCCAGCAGTCTCCGGGGACTCCCGACTAGCACAGATACGCAGTATTTT.

The chain couples TRBV30 to TRBJ1-4; 7 positions match TRBD1. Germline assignment: CDR1 GTSNPN and CDR2 SVGIG (reference sequence). The CDR3 covers 15 residues. The trim removed 2 bases at V and 4 bases at J, leaving 7 bases unmatched. CDR3 nucleotides: TGTGCCTGGAGTATACAGGGGACCCTTAATGAAAAACTGTTTTTT. This gives the protein CAWSIQGTLNEKLFF.

The gene calls are TRBV2 and TRBJ1-1; possibly TRBD1 for D (6 bases). V shed 6 bases and J shed 0 bases, with 11 bases lying between them. The CDR3 has 14 residues. From germline, CDR1 is SNHLY and CDR2 FYNNEI. CDR3 bases: TGTGCCAGCAGCACGGACAGTTTGAACACTGAAGCTTTCTTT. Its translation: CASSTDSLNTEAFF. The full variable domain, its missing parts supplied by reference TRBV2 and TRBJ1-1, is EPEVTQTPSHQVTQMGQEVILRCVPISNHLYFYWYRQILGQKVEFLVSFYNNEISEKSEIFDDQFSVERPDGSNFTLKIRSTKLEDSAMYFCASSTDSLNTEAFFGQGTRLTVV.

J is TRBJ1-5 and V is TRBV19; 7 bases agree with TRBD1. Trimming cost V 7 bases and J 7 bases; bases outside gene matches: 13. From germline, CDR1 is LNHDA and CDR2 SQIVND (reference sequence). This CDR3 comprises 15 residues. The CDR3 region is CASTQRTGGYQPQHF. The CDR3 coding sequence is TGTGCCAGTACCCAGAGGACAGGTGGGTACCAGCCCCAGCATTTT.

DNA of the CDR3: TGTGCCAGCGGAACAGTCTACTATGGCTACACCTTC. Amino acids: CASGTVYYGYTF. The V and J genes are TRBV6-6 and TRBJ1-2; D remains ambiguous. This CDR3 spans 12 amino acids. The ends were cut back, 8 bases at V and 3 bases at J, with 10 bases in the middle. In germline, CDR1 is MNHNY, CDR2 SVGAGI (reference sequence).

The chain carries TRBV7-9 and TRBJ1-4; D is perhaps TRBD1 (5 bases). The V gene's germline CDR1 is SEHNR and CDR2 FQNEAQ (reference sequence). V lost 5 bases and J 7 bases, leaving 17 bases between the germline ends. The CDR3 contains 15 residues. The chain's CDR3 is CASSVQLGRSEKLFF. The CDR3 DNA follows: TGTGCCAGCAGCGTACAGTTGGGGCGGTCTGAAAAACTGTTTTTT.

The chain has TRBV5-1 and TRBJ2-2, with a tentative D call TRBD2 (5 bases). Germline CDR1 is SGHRS and CDR2 is YFSETQ. V was pared by 7 bases and J by 6 bases, with 16 bases between. The CDR3 spans 14 residues. The CDR3 region is CASGRTHAPGELFF. The CDR3 DNA is TGCGCCAGCGGCAGGACTCACGCCCCCGGGGAGCTGTTTTTT.